These T cell receptor beta chains were read from a single sample in a study of blood T cell repertoires in COVID-19. Clones were sequenced by immunoSEQ multiplex PCR, and TCRdb holds only the in-frame ones, with some missing. The sample has about 170,000 clones, roughly 85% seen once. The sequencing sample was made of PBMCs or T cells enriched from blood (not recorded which). These receptors came from a woman aged 70-85 years in a cohort exposed to, infected with or recovered from COVID-19 (not recorded which). The CDR3 runs from the conserved cysteine through the conserved F or W. A D gene is named only where the DNA matches it firmly. The size entry is marked missing in some rows and otherwise reads once, few, many or a size class.

d_call,clone_size,v_call,j_call,cdr3_aa,cdr3_nt
TRBD2,.,TRBV5-1,TRBJ2-7,CASSSRGTSFSEQYF,TGCGCCAGCAGCTCCAGAGGGACTAGCTTCAGCGAGCAGTACTTC
TRBD1,.,TRBV29-1,TRBJ2-7,CSVGGRGNGEQYF,TGCAGCGTTGGGGGCAGGGGGAATGGCGAGCAGTACTTC
.,.,TRBV11-3,TRBJ1-2,CASSLGSPGYYGYTF,TGTGCCAGCAGCTTAGGATCCCCAGGGTACTATGGCTACACCTTC
.,.,TRBV30,TRBJ2-7,CAWSLMGGTYEQYF,TGTGCCTGGAGTCTAATGGGGGGAACCTACGAGCAGTACTTC
.,.,TRBV6-5,TRBJ2-3,CATSRGTGDTQYF,TGTGCCACCAGCAGAGGCACGGGAGATACGCAGTATTTT
TRBD2,.,TRBV30,TRBJ2-1,CAWTRGTSGYNEQFF,TGTGCCTGGACCAGGGGGACTAGCGGATACAATGAGCAGTTCTTC
TRBD1,.,TRBV18,TRBJ1-2,CASSPDTGGGYYGYTF,TGTGCCAGCTCACCCGATACAGGGGGCGGATACTATGGCTACACCTTC
TRBD1,once,TRBV5-4,TRBJ2-2,CASSLDRGFTGELFF,TGTGCCAGCAGCTTGGACAGGGGTTTCACCGGGGAGCTGTTTTTT
.,.,TRBV5-5,TRBJ1-3,CASSLAWASGNTIYF,TGTGCCAGCAGCTTGGCATGGGCCTCTGGAAACACCATATATTTT
.,once,TRBV18,TRBJ1-1,CASSPLGRSDTEAFF,TGTGCCAGCTCACCATTGGGGAGGTCGGACACTGAAGCTTTCTTT
.,.,TRBV23-1,TRBJ2-1,CASSQFGLHGNEQFF,TGCGCCAGCAGTCAATTTGGGCTACACGGCAATGAGCAGTTCTTC
TRBD1,.,TRBV11-3,TRBJ1-4,CASSLAQDRGDEKLFF,TGTGCCAGCAGCTTAGCCCAAGACAGGGGTGACGAAAAACTGTTTTTT
TRBD1,.,TRBV27,TRBJ1-4,CASSLRITGEELFF,TGTGCCAGCAGTTTGCGAATTACAGGGGAGGAACTGTTTTTT
.,.,TRBV18,TRBJ2-1,CASSPPANYNEQFF,TGTGCCAGCTCACCACCTGCGAATTACAATGAGCAGTTCTTC
.,once,TRBV19,TRBJ1-5,CASSSEGGFIQPQHF,TGTGCCAGTAGTTCGGAGGGTGGGTTTATTCAGCCCCAGCATTTT
.,.,TRBV11-3,TRBJ2-1,CASSLEFQGYNEQFF,TGTGCCAGCAGCTTAGAGTTTCAGGGTTACAATGAGCAGTTCTTC
.,.,TRBV7-8,TRBJ2-1,CASSSAGEIYNEQFF,TGTGCCAGCAGCTCCGCCGGGGAAATCTACAATGAGCAGTTCTTC
TRBD2,.,TRBV5-4,TRBJ2-2,CASSTSLALANTGELFF,TGTGCCAGCAGCACCTCACTAGCGCTCGCGAACACCGGGGAGCTGTTTTTT
.,.,TRBV10-3,TRBJ1-1,CAISETGRTEAFF,TGTGCCATCAGTGAGACAGGGCGGACTGAAGCTTTCTTT
.,.,TRBV28,TRBJ2-7,CASRRGGSSYEQYF,TGTGCCAGCAGGAGAGGGGGTAGCTCCTACGAGCAGTACTTC
.,.,TRBV5-5,TRBJ1-5,CASSLRGDSNQPQHF,TGTGCCAGCAGCTTACGGGGAGATAGCAATCAGCCCCAGCATTTT
.,.,TRBV28,TRBJ2-3,CASNGNGGITQYF,TGTGCCAGCAACGGCAATGGGGGGATTACGCAGTATTTT
TRBD1,.,TRBV30,TRBJ1-6,CAWSRLGQGARSPLHF,TGTGCCTGGAGTAGGCTGGGACAGGGGGCTCGTTCACCCCTCCACTTT
.,.,TRBV19,TRBJ2-7,CASSRDFAYEQYF,TGTGCCAGTAGTCGGGACTTCGCCTACGAGCAGTACTTC
.,.,TRBV11-2,TRBJ1-4,CASSLGAQPTTNEKLFF,TGTGCCAGCAGCTTAGGGGCTCAGCCCACAACTAATGAAAAACTGTTTTTT
TRBD1,.,TRBV18,TRBJ2-3,CASSPVRGGADTQYF,TGTGCCAGCTCACCAGTTCGAGGGGGCGCAGATACGCAGTATTTT